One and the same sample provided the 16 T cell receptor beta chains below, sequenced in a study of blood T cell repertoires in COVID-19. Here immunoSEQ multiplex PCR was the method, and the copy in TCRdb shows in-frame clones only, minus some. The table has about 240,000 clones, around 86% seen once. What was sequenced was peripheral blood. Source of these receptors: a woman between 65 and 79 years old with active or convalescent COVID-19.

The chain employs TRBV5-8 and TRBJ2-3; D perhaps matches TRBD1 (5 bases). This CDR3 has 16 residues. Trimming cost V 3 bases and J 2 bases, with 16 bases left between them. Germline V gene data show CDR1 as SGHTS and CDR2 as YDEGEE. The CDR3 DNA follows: TGTGCCAGCAGCTCAGGGTTTCGTGGAGACACAGATACGCAGTATTTT. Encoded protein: CASSSGFRGDTDTQYF. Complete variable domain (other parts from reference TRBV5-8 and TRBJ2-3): EAGVTQSPTHLIKTRGQQATLRCSPISGHTSVYWYQQALGLGLQFLLWYDEGEERNRGNFPPRFSGRQFPNYSSELNVNALELEDSALYLCASSSGFRGDTDTQYFGPGTRLTVL.

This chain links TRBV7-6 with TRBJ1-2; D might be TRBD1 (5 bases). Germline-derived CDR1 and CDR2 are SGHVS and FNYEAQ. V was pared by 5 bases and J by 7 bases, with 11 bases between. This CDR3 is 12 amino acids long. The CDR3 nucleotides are TGTGCCAGCAGCACCCAGGGCGGTGGCTACACCTTC. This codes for CASSTQGGGYTF.

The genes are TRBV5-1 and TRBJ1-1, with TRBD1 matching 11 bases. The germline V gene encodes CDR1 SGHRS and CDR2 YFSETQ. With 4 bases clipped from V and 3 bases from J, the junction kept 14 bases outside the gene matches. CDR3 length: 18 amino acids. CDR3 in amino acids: CASSKYAGTGGVDTEAFF. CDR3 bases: TGCGCCAGCAGCAAATACGCCGGGACAGGGGGTGTAGACACTGAAGCTTTCTTT. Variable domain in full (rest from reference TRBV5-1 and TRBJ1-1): KAGVTQTPRYLIKTRGQQVTLSCSPISGHRSVSWYQQTPGQGLQFLFEYFSETQRNKGNFPGRFSGRQFSNSRSEMNVSTLELGDSALYLCASSKYAGTGGVDTEAFFGQGTRLTVV.

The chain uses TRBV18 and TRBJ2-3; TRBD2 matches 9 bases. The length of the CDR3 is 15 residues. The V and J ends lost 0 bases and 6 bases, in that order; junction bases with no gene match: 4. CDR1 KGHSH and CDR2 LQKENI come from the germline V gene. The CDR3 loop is CASSPPSGGGDTQYF. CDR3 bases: TGTGCCAGCTCACCACCTAGCGGGGGTGGGGATACGCAGTATTTT.

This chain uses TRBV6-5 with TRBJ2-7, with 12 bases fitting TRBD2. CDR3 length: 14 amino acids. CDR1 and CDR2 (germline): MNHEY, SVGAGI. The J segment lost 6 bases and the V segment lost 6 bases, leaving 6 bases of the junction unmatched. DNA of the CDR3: TGTGCCAGCAGGACTAGCGGGGGCGTAGGCGAGCAGTACTTC. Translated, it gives CASRTSGGVGEQYF.

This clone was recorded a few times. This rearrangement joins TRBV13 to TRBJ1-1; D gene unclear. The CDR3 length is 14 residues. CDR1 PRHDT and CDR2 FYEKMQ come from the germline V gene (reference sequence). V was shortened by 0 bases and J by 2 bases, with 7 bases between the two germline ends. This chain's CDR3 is CASSLGETNTEAFF. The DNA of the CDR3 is TGTGCCAGCAGCTTAGGGGAGACCAACACTGAAGCTTTCTTT.

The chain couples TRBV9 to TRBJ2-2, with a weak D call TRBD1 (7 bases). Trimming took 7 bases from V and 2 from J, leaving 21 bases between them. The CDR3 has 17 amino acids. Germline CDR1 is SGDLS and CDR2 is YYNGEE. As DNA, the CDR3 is TGTGCCAGCTCCCCCAGGGGGGCGATTTACAACACCGGGGAGCTGTTTTTT. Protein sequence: CASSPRGAIYNTGELFF.

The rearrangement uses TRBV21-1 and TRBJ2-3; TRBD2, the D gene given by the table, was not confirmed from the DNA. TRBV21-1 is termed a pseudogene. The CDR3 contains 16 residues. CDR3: CARAPWEAGYTDTQYF. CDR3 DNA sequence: TGTGCCAGAGCTCCGTGGGAGGCAGGGTACACAGATACGCAGTATTTT.

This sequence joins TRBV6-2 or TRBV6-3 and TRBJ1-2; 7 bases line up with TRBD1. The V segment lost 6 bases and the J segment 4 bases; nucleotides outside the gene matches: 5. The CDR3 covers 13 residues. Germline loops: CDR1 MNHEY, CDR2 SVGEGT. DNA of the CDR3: TGTGCCAGCAGCCTTGACAGGGCCTATGGCTACACCTTC. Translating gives CASSLDRAYGYTF.

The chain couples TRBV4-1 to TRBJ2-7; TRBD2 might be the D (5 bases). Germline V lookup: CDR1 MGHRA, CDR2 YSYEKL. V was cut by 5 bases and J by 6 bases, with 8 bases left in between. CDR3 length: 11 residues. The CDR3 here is CASSSGLEQYF. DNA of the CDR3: TGCGCCAGCAGCTCAGGACTCGAGCAGTACTTC.

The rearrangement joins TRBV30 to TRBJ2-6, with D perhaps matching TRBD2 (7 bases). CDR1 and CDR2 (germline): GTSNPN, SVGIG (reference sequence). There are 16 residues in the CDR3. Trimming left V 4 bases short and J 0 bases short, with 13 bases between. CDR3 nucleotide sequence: TGTGCCTGGAAGGGGGGGGTGAACTCTGGGGCCAACGTCCTGACTTTC. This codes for CAWKGGVNSGANVLTF.

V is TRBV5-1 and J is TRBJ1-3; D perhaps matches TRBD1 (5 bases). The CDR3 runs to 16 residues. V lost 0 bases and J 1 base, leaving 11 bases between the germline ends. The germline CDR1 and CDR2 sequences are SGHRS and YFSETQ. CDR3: CASSLDVTGSGNTIYF. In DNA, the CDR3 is TGCGCCAGCAGCTTGGACGTAACAGGATCTGGAAACACCATATATTTT.

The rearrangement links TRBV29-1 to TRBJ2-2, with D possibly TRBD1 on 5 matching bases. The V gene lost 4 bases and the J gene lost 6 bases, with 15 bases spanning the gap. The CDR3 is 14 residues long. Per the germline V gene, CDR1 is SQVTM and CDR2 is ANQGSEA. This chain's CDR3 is CSVVLGPPSGELFF. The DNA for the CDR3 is TGCAGCGTTGTGCTGGGGCCGCCGTCCGGGGAGCTGTTTTTT.

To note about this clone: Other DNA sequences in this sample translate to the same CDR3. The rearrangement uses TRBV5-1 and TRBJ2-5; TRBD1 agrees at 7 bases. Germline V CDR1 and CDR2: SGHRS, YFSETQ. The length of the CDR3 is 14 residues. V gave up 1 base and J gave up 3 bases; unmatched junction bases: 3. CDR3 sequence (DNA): TGCGCCAGCAGCTTGAGACAGGGCGAAGAGACCCAGTACTTC. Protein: CASSLRQGEETQYF. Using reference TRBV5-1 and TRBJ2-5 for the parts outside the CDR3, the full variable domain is KAGVTQTPRYLIKTRGQQVTLSCSPISGHRSVSWYQQTPGQGLQFLFEYFSETQRNKGNFPGRFSGRQFSNSRSEMNVSTLELGDSALYLCASSLRQGEETQYFGPGTRLLVL.

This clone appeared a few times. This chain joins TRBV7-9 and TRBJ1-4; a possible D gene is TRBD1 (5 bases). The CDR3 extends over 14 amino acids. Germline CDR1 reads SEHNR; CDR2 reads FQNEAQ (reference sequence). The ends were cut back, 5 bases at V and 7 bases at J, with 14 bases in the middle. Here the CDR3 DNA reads TGTGCCAGCAGCAAAGGGCTCGGGGGTGAAAAACTGTTTTTT. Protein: CASSKGLGGEKLFF.

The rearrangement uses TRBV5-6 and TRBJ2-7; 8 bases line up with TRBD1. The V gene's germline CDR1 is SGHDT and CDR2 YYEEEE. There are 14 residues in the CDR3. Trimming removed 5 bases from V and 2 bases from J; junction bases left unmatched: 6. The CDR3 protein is CASRLGQGTYEQYF. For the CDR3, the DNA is TGTGCCAGCAGGCTTGGACAGGGAACCTACGAGCAGTACTTC.